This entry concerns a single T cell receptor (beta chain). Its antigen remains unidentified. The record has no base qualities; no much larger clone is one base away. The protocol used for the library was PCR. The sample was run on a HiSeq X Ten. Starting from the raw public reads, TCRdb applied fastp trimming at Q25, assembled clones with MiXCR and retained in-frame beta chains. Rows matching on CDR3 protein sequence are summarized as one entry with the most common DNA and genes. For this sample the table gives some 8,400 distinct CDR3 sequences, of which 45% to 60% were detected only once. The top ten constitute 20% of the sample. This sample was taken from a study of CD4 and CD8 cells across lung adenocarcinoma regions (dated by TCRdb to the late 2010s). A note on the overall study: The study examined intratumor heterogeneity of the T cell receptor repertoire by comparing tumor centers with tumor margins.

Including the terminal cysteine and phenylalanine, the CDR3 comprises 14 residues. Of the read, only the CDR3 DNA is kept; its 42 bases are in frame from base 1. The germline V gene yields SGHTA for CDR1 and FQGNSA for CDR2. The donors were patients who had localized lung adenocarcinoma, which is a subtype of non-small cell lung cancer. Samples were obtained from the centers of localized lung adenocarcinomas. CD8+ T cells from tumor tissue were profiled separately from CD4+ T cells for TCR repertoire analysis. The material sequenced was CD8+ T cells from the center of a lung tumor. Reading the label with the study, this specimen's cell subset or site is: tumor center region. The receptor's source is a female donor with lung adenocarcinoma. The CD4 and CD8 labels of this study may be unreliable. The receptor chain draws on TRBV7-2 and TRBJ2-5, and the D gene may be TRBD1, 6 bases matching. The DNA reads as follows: TGTGCGGGTGCTGGGGGCCGCGACCCAGATACCCAGTACTTC. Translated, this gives CAGAGGRDPDTQYF.